Below are 16 T cell receptor beta chains sequenced from a single sample in a study of T cell responses to AZD1222 COVID-19 vaccine. Only in-frame clones appear in the TCRdb table, and some are missing; sequencing was by immunoSEQ multiplex PCR. The sample carries fewer than 200,000 clones, roughly 92% recorded once. Source: peripheral blood, taken on day 0 of AZD1222 vaccination. The receptors derive from an adult in good health.

The chain joins TRBV5-1 to TRBJ2-2; D tentatively reads TRBD1 or TRBD2 (5 bases each). V lost 5 bases, J lost 0 bases, and 14 bases lay in between. This CDR3 has 16 residues. Per the germline V gene, CDR1 is SGHRS and CDR2 is YFSETQ. The CDR3 loop reads CASRDPGRTNTGELFF. The CDR3 DNA reads TGCGCCAGCAGAGACCCGGGGCGAACGAACACCGGGGAGCTGTTTTTT.

This clone was counted once. This chain uses TRBV5-1 with TRBJ2-3; unclear D gene. CDR1 is SGHRS, CDR2 YFSETQ, per germline. This CDR3 has 14 amino acids. V shed 0 bases and J shed 3 bases, with 8 bases lying between them. CDR3 amino acids: CASSLGQITDTQYF. CDR3 nucleotides: TGCGCCAGCAGCTTGGGCCAGATTACAGATACGCAGTATTTT.

This chain uses TRBV6-1 with TRBJ1-5, with D tentatively TRBD1 (5 bases). The V end lost 0 bases, the J end lost 5 bases, and 8 bases lay between the germline ends. The germline gives CDR1 MNHNS, CDR2 SASEGT. There are 14 residues in the CDR3. DNA for the CDR3: TGTGCCAGCAGTGAAGCGGCAGGGTATCAGCCCCAGCATTTT. It codes for CASSEAAGYQPQHF.

This clone was detected only once. The DNA for the CDR3 is TGTGCCAGCAGTTCCCCCCCGGATAGCGGGATCCGTCAAGATACGCAGTATTTT. This sequence encodes CASSSPPDSGIRQDTQYF. V usage is TRBV28 and J usage is TRBJ2-3; 8 bases map to TRBD2. With V trimmed by 4 bases and J by 5 bases, 17 bases remained unmatched. The germline V gene has CDR1 MDHEN and CDR2 SYDVKM. This CDR3 comprises 18 residues. Full variable domain (rest looked up from reference TRBV28 and TRBJ2-3): DVKVTQSSRYLVKRTGEKVFLECVQDMDHENMFWYRQDPGLGLRLIYFSYDVKMKEKGDIPEGYSVSREKKERFSLILESASTNQTSMYLCASSSPPDSGIRQDTQYFGPGTRLTVL.

The CDR3 DNA reads TGTGCCAGCAGGACTTTGGGGCGGCTCGAAGCTTTCTTT. It is translated as CASRTLGRLEAFF. This chain uses TRBV4-2 with TRBJ1-1; D might be TRBD1 (5 bases). V was cut by 6 bases and J by 8 bases, with 16 bases left in between. There are 13 residues in the CDR3. Per germline, CDR1 LGHNA and CDR2 YNFKEQ.

The V call is TRBV6-1, the J call TRBJ1-1; 8 bases align to TRBD1. The CDR3 sequence is 16 residues long. The germline CDR1 and CDR2 sequences are MNHNS and SASEGT. V lost 2 bases, J lost 5 bases, and 10 bases stayed unmatched. The CDR3 sequence is CASSETRTGSRTEAFF. CDR3 in DNA: TGTGCCAGCAGTGAAACCCGGACAGGGAGTAGGACTGAAGCTTTCTTT.

V gene TRBV11-3 combines with J gene TRBJ1-2; perhaps TRBD1 as D (6 bases). Germline V gives CDR1 SGHNT, CDR2 YENEEA. The CDR3 extends over 14 amino acids. Deletions cut 5 bases from V and 6 bases from J, with 16 bases between. DNA of the CDR3: TGTGCCAGCAGCGCCACGGGACAAGCAGATGGCTACACCTTC. Translation gives CASSATGQADGYTF.

This chain uses TRBV6-1 with TRBJ1-5; D is unresolved. Trimming cost V 3 bases and J 5 bases, with 14 bases left between them. The CDR3 runs 15 residues. The V gene's germline CDR1 is MNHNS and CDR2 SASEGT. The DNA for the CDR3 is TGTGCCAGCAGTGAGCGACCTACGCCTGATCAGCCCCAGCATTTT. It is translated as CASSERPTPDQPQHF.

J is TRBJ2-1 and V is TRBV5-4; 11 bases fit TRBD2. CDR3 length equals 15 residues. The germline V gene encodes CDR1 SGHNT and CDR2 YYREEE (reference sequence). The V segment lost 0 bases and the J segment 6 bases; nucleotides outside the gene matches: 2. The CDR3 reads CASSLELAGANEQFF. CDR3 DNA sequence: TGTGCCAGCAGCTTGGAACTAGCGGGGGCCAATGAGCAGTTCTTC.

The V gene is TRBV18, the J gene TRBJ1-4; no definite D call. Germline V gives CDR1 KGHSH, CDR2 LQKENI. The CDR3 extends over 16 amino acids. V lost 1 base, J lost 1 base, and 10 bases lay in between. CDR3 residues: CASSPLEGITNEKLFF. CDR3 bases: TGTGCCAGCTCACCACTCGAGGGAATAACTAATGAAAAACTGTTTTTT.

The J gene is TRBJ2-7, the V gene TRBV7-8, with D perhaps TRBD2 (5 bases). V was pared by 5 bases and J by 3 bases, with 17 bases between. Germline CDR1 and CDR2: SGHVS and FQNEAQ. CDR3 length: 15 residues. For the CDR3, the DNA is TGTGCCAGCAGCGTAGGCCGGACTTCCCTCTACGAGCAGTACTTC. Residues: CASSVGRTSLYEQYF.

This rearrangement joins TRBV27 to TRBJ1-1; 7 bases are shared with TRBD1. Looked up from germline, CDR1 is MNHEY and CDR2 is SMNVEV (reference sequence). The J segment lost 4 bases and the V segment lost 6 bases, leaving 5 bases of the junction unmatched. CDR3 length: 13 residues. CDR3 residues: CASRTQGFTEAFF. Here the CDR3 DNA reads TGTGCCAGCAGGACACAGGGGTTCACTGAAGCTTTCTTT.

This chain links TRBV29-1 with TRBJ1-2, with 8 bases aligning to TRBD1. V shed 5 bases, J shed 2 bases, and the junction held 1 base outside the gene matches. This CDR3 is built from 12 residues. Germline lookup yields CDR1 SQVTM and CDR2 ANQGSEA. The CDR3 reads CSVRTGNYGYTF. The CDR3 bases are TGCAGCGTTAGGACAGGGAACTATGGCTACACCTTC. The full variable domain, its missing parts supplied by reference TRBV29-1 and TRBJ1-2, is SAVISQKPSRDICQRGTSLTIQCQVDSQVTMMFWYRQQPGQSLTLIATANQGSEATYESGFVIDKFPISRPNLTFSTLTVSNMSPEDSSIYLCSVRTGNYGYTFGSGTRLTVV.

V gene TRBV7-2 combines with J gene TRBJ1-1; D is uncertain. Germline CDR1 and CDR2: SGHTA and FQGNSA. V lost 1 base, J lost 0 bases, and 15 bases lay in between. The CDR3 consists of 17 residues. The CDR3 region has the DNA TGTGCCAGCAGCTTAGAGTTCGGTGGCAACATGAACACTGAAGCTTTCTTT. It codes for CASSLEFGGNMNTEAFF. The full variable domain, completed using reference TRBV7-2 and TRBJ1-1, is GAGVSQSPSNKVTEKGKDVELRCDPISGHTALYWYRQSLGQGLEFLIYFQGNSAPDKSGLPSDRFSAERTGGSVSTLTIQRTQQEDSAVYLCASSLEFGGNMNTEAFFGQGTRLTVV.

This chain uses TRBV12-3 or TRBV12-4 with TRBJ2-1; 12 bases map to TRBD2. V dropped 6 bases and J dropped 10; count of bases not matched to a gene: 4. The CDR3 has 13 residues. The DNA for the CDR3 is TGTGCCAGCAGCATTGGACTAGCGGGGGAGCAGTTCTTC. Amino acids: CASSIGLAGEQFF.

J is TRBJ1-2 and V is TRBV5-1; the D is unclear. The CDR3 sequence is 14 residues long. The ends were cut back, 3 bases at V and 2 bases at J, with 11 bases in the middle. Germline CDR1 is SGHRS and CDR2 is YFSETQ. Written as DNA, the CDR3 is TGCGCCAGCAGCTCTACCAGATTAAACTATGGCTACACCTTC. Amino acids: CASSSTRLNYGYTF.